The present T cell receptor beta chain was sequenced within a study of blood T cells in healthy people across ages. Individuals who donated were healthy Caucasians from Russia aged about 6 to 90. The CDR3 covers 14 residues. The germline gives CDR1 SGHTA, CDR2 FQGNSA. J was trimmed by 0 bases and V by 5 bases; bases with no gene match: 3. Sample-barcoded 5' priming and a J-beta primer mix drove a second PCR of about 7 to 11 cycles. Via MiXCR, TCRdb re-called the 5' RACE reads, giving one row per CDR3 protein. The repertoire includes almost 300,000 distinct CDR3 sequences, roughly 26% of them detected once, and about 30% sits in the top ten.

Sample: blood. The receptor was derived from a woman between 70 and 85 years old in good health. The chain has TRBV7-2 and TRBJ2-7, with TRBD1 matching 8 bases. In DNA form, the CDR3 reads TGTGCCAGCAGCAGGACAGGGCTCTCCTACGAGCAGTACTTC. Translated, it gives CASSRTGLSYEQYF.